The 10 T cell receptor beta chains given below trace back to one sample, sequenced in a study of chemoradiotherapy in HPV16-positive cancers. The assay was immunoSEQ multiplex PCR, and TCRdb's table has in-frame clones only and misses some. Among about 5,500 clones listed, about 78% were seen once. The sample was taken from a patient who underwent chemoradiotherapy. These receptors all come from a human donor with HPV-associated anogenital cancer.

The J gene is TRBJ2-7, the V gene TRBV9; D possibly matches TRBD1 or TRBD2 (5 bases each). CDR3 length: 15 amino acids. Per germline, CDR1 SGDLS and CDR2 YYNGEE. Trimming left V 4 bases short and J 4 bases short, with 18 bases between. The CDR3 loop is CASSSSQGTSYEQYF. DNA for the CDR3: TGTGCCAGCAGCTCAAGTCAGGGTACTAGTTACGAGCAGTACTTC.

This chain connects TRBV6-5 to TRBJ2-7; 7 bases align to TRBD2. The CDR3 is 16 amino acids. Germline V lookup: CDR1 MNHEY, CDR2 SVGAGI. The ends lost 2 bases at V and 4 bases at J; junction bases unmatched: 11. The CDR3 region has the DNA TGTGCCAGCAGTTACGGAACGGGGCGCGGGGGTTACGAGCAGTACTTC. This encodes CASSYGTGRGGYEQYF.

This clone was found a few times. This chain uses TRBV4-3 with TRBJ1-3; no definite D call. This CDR3 region has 14 residues. V gave up 0 bases and J gave up 2 bases, with 5 bases separating them. Germline CDR1 and CDR2: LGHNA and YSLEER. The CDR3 loop is CASSQDRTGNTIYF. DNA of the CDR3: TGCGCCAGCAGCCAAGACAGGACTGGAAACACCATATATTTT.

This sequence joins TRBV29-1 and TRBJ1-1, with D possibly TRBD1 on 5 matching bases. With 0 bases removed from V and 4 bases from J, the gap between germline ends came to 15 bases. The CDR3 consists of 15 residues. Per the germline V gene, CDR1 is SQVTM and CDR2 is ANQGSEA. In DNA form, the CDR3 reads TGCAGCGTTGAAGATCGGCCAGGGTTGACCACTGAAGCTTTCTTT. This codes for CSVEDRPGLTTEAFF.

The genes are TRBV6-6 and TRBJ2-3; 9 positions agree with TRBD1. Germline trimming cut 10 bases from V and 5 bases from J; bases unmatched to any gene: 7. The CDR3 has 13 residues. Germline CDR1 and CDR2: MNHNY and SVGAGI (reference sequence). The CDR3 is CATTGGAGDTQYF. CDR3 bases: TGTGCCACCACAGGGGGCGCAGGAGATACGCAGTATTTT.

V and J are TRBV7-9 and TRBJ1-4; TRBD1 matches 7 bases. The germline V gene encodes CDR1 SEHNR and CDR2 FQNEAQ (reference sequence). The J segment lost 14 bases and the V segment lost 1 base, leaving 10 bases of the junction unmatched. The CDR3 is made up of 14 amino acids. The DNA of the CDR3 is TGTGCCAGCAGCTTAGTTGGTCGGGACAGAATTCTGTTTTTT. Its protein is CASSLVGRDRILFF.

V and J are TRBV5-5 and TRBJ2-2; D might be TRBD1 (5 bases). Trimming left V 0 bases short and J 2 bases short, with 11 bases between. There are 16 residues in the CDR3. Germline V CDR1 and CDR2: SGHKS, YYEKEE (reference sequence). This CDR3 is CASSLAADRNTGELFF. In DNA, the CDR3 is TGTGCCAGCAGCTTGGCCGCAGACAGAAACACCGGGGAGCTGTTTTTT.

This clone was found a few times. The V gene is TRBV11-2, the J gene TRBJ1-6; no reliable D call. The germline V gene has CDR1 SGHAT and CDR2 FQNNGV. There are 15 residues in the CDR3. With 5 bases removed from V and 9 bases from J, the gap between germline ends came to 17 bases. CDR3 in DNA: TGTGCCAGCAGCCAATCGGGATACTATCCTTCACCCCTCCACTTT. Protein product: CASSQSGYYPSPLHF.

V is TRBV4-3 and J is TRBJ2-3, with D unclear. The CDR3 runs 14 residues. Between the trimmed V and J ends, which lost 1 base and 3 bases, there was a span of 8 bases. Germline V lookup: CDR1 LGHNA, CDR2 YSLEER. The CDR3 region is CASSQVVRTDTQYF. The CDR3 region has the DNA TGCGCCAGCAGCCAAGTTGTTAGGACAGATACGCAGTATTTT.

The chain has TRBV29-1 and TRBJ2-1; tentative D call: TRBD1 (5 bases). V shed 2 bases and J shed 10 bases, with 9 bases lying between them. This CDR3 comprises 11 residues. CDR1 SQVTM and CDR2 ANQGSEA come from the germline V gene. As DNA, the CDR3 is TGCAGCGTTGAACCAGGGAACGAGCAGTTCTTC. It codes for CSVEPGNEQFF.